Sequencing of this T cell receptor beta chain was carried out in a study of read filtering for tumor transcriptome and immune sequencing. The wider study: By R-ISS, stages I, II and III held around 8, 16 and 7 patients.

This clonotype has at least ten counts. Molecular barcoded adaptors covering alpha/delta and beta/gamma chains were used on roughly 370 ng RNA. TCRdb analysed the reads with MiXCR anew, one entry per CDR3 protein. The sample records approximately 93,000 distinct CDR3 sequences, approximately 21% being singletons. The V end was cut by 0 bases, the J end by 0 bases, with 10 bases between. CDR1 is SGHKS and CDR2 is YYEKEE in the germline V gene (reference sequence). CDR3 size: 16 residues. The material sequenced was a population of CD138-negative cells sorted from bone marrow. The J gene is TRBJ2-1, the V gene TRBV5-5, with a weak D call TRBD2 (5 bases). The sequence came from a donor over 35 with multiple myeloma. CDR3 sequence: CASSLVVGSSYNEQFF. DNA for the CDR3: TGTGCCAGCAGCTTGGTCGTAGGGAGCTCCTACAATGAGCAGTTCTTC.